The clone carrying this T cell receptor beta chain was seen a handful of times. Its target is unknown. Germline loops: CDR1 KGHSH, CDR2 LQKENI. V lost 2 bases and J lost 0, with 13 bases in between. The length of the CDR3 is 16 residues. The data originate from a study of T-cell memory formation after mild COVID-19. Whole-study findings and limits: For contracting clones, CD4+ ones sat mainly in CM and EM, CD8+ in EMRA.

From the 5' RACE reads, TCRdb called clonotypes with MiXCR, one entry per CDR3 protein. Of fewer than 650,000 distinct CDR3 sequences in the sample, roughly 17% are singletons; the top ten hold roughly 8%. This TCR was recovered from an adult woman who had mild COVID-19 (a few samples of this study predate the infection). Cell type and time point are not known. This chain links TRBV18 with TRBJ1-1; TRBD1 is a possible D gene (6 bases). The source material was PBMCs or a T cell subset sorted from them (not recorded which). The CDR3 nucleotides read TGTGCCAGCTCACCAAAGGGTAACAGGGTGAACACTGAAGCTTTCTTT. This codes for CASSPKGNRVNTEAFF.